These 5 T cell receptor beta chains originate from one sample sequenced in a study of PD-L1 blockade in urothelial cancer. The method was immunoSEQ multiplex PCR; TCRdb's version includes in-frame clones alone and lacks a portion of them. The sample records about 87,000 clones, more than 80% being singletons. Specified time point: pretreatment peripheral blood. The specimen comprised PBMCs, sampled around atezolizumab (anti-PD-L1) treatment. The receptors come from a woman older than 75 with urothelial cancer.

This rearrangement joins TRBV11-2 to TRBJ1-1; D not certain. Germline V gene lookup returns CDR1 SGHAT and CDR2 FQNNGV. The CDR3 consists of 15 residues. The V end lost 5 bases, the J end lost 1 base, and 14 bases lay between the germline ends. CDR3 DNA: TGTGCCAGCAGCCTCTTAGCGGCTCCGAACACTGAAGCTTTCTTT. Its protein is CASSLLAAPNTEAFF.

Here the CDR3 reads CASTELAGGYTGELFF. CDR3 sequence (DNA): TGCGCCAGCACCGAATTAGCGGGAGGTTACACCGGGGAGCTGTTTTTT. J is TRBJ2-2 and V is TRBV5-1; TRBD2 matches 10 bases. This CDR3 region has 16 residues. V lost 6 bases, J lost 3 bases, and 8 bases stayed unmatched. Per the germline V gene, CDR1 is SGHRS and CDR2 is YFSETQ.

The J gene is TRBJ1-1, the V gene TRBV15; TRBD1 is a possible D gene (6 bases). The germline CDR1 and CDR2 sequences are LNHNV and YYDKDF (reference sequence). The CDR3 contains 14 residues. Trimming stripped 1 base from V and 8 bases from J, with 14 bases between. CDR3 amino acids: CATSRGGGRPEAFF. DNA of the CDR3: TGTGCCACCAGCAGAGGGGGGGGCCGGCCCGAAGCTTTCTTT.

This sequence joins TRBV4-1 and TRBJ2-7, with 8 positions matching TRBD2. The germline V gene has CDR1 MGHRA and CDR2 YSYEKL. V lost 4 bases and J lost 2; bases outside the gene matches: 7. The CDR3 is 15 residues long. The chain's CDR3 is CASSPGGAVAYEQYF. The CDR3 DNA follows: TGCGCCAGCAGCCCCGGGGGGGCAGTAGCCTACGAGCAGTACTTC.

The chain carries TRBV9 and TRBJ1-1; 7 bases are a match to TRBD1. Germline V CDR1 and CDR2: SGDLS, YYNGEE. V lost 0 bases to trimming and J lost 5 bases; unmatched junction nucleotides: 7. This CDR3 is 15 amino acids long. The chain's CDR3 is CASSVVQGGGTEAFF. CDR3 sequence (DNA): TGTGCCAGCAGCGTAGTTCAGGGGGGAGGAACTGAAGCTTTCTTT.